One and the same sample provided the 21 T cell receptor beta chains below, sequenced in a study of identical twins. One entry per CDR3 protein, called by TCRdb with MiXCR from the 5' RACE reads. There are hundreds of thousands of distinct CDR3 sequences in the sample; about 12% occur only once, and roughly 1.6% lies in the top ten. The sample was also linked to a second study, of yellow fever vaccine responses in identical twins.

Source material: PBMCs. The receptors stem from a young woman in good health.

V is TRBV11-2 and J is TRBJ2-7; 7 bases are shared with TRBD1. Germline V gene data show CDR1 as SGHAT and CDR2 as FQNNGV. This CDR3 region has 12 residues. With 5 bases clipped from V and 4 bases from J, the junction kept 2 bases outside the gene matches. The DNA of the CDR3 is TGTGCCAGCAGCAAGGGGGCGTACGAGCAGTACTTC. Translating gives CASSKGAYEQYF.

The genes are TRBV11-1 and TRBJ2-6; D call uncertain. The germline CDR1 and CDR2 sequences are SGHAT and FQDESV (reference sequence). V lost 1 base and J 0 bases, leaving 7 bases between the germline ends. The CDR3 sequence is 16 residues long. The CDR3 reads CASSLEGHSGANVLTF. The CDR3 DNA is TGTGCCAGCAGCTTAGAAGGCCACTCTGGGGCCAACGTCCTGACTTTC.

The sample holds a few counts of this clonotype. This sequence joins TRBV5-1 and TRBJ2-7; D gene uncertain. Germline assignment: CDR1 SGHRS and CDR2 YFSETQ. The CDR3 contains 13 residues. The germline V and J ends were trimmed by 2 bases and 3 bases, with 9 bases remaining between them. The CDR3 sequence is CASSLTSRYEQYF. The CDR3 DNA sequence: TGCGCCAGCAGCTTAACTTCTCGCTACGAGCAGTACTTC. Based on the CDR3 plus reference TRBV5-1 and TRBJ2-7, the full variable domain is KAGVTQTPRYLIKTRGQQVTLSCSPISGHRSVSWYQQTPGQGLQFLFEYFSETQRNKGNFPGRFSGRQFSNSRSEMNVSTLELGDSALYLCASSLTSRYEQYFGPGTRLTVT.

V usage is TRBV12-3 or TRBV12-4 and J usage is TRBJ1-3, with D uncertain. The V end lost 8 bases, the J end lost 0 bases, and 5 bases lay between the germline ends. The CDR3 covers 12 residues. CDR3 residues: CASAPSGNTIYF. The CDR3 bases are TGTGCCAGCGCACCCTCTGGAAACACCATATATTTT.

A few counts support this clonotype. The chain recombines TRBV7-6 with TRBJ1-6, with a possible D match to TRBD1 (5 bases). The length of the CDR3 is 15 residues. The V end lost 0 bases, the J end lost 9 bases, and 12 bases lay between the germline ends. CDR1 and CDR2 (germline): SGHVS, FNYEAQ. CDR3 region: CASSLASGGRSPLHF. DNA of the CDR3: TGTGCCAGCAGCTTAGCTAGCGGGGGACGTTCACCCCTCCACTTT.

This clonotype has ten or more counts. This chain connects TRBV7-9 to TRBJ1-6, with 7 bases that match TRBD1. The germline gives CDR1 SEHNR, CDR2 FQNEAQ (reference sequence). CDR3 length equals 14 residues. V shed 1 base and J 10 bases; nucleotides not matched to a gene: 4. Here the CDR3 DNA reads TGTGCCAGCAGCTTAGAAGGGGGCAGGTCACCCCTCCACTTT. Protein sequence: CASSLEGGRSPLHF.

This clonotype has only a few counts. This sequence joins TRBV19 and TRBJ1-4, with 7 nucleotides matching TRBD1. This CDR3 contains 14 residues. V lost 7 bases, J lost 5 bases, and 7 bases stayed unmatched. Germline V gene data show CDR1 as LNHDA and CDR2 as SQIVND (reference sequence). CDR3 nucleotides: TGTGCCAGTAACCTCGGGACAGTAAATGAAAAACTGTTTTTT. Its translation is CASNLGTVNEKLFF.

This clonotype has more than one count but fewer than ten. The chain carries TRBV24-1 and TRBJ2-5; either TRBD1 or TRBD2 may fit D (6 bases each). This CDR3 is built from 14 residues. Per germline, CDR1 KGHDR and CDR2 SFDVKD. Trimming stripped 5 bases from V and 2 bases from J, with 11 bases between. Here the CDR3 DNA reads TGTGCCACCAGTGGAGGAGGGACACAAGAGACCCAGTACTTC. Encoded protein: CATSGGGTQETQYF.

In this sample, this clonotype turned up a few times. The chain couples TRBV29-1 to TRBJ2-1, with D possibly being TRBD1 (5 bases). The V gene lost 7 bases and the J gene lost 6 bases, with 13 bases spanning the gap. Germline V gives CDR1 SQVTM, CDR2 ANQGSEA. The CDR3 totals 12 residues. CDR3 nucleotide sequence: TGCAGCGAGTTAGGGGATACCAATGAGCAGTTCTTC. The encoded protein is CSELGDTNEQFF.

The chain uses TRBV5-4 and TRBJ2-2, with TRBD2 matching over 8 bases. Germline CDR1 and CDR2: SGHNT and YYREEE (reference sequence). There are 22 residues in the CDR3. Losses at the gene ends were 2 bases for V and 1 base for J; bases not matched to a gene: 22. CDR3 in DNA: TGTGCCAGCAGCTTTTCCAATGTTGGATGGGCCACTAGCGGCAAGAACACCGGGGAGCTGTTTTTT. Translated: CASSFSNVGWATSGKNTGELFF.

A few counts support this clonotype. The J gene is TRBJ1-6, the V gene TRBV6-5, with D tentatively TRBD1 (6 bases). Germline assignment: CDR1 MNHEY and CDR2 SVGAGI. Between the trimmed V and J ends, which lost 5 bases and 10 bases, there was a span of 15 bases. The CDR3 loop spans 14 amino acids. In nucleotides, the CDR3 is TGTGCCAGCAGTGTACTCAGGGGCGGCTCACCCCTCCACTTT. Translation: CASSVLRGGSPLHF.

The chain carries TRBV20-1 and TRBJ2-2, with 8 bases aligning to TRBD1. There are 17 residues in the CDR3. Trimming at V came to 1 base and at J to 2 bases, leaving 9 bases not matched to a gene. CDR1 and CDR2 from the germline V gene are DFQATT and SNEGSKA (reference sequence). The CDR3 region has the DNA TGCAGTGCTAGAGCCGGGACAGGACCCACTAACACCGGGGAGCTGTTTTTT. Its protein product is CSARAGTGPTNTGELFF.

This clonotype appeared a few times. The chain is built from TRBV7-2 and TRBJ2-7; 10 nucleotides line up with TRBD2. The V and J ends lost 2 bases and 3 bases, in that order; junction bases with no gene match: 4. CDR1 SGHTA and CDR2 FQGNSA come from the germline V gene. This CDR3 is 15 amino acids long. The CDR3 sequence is CASSLLGLADYEQYF. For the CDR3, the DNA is TGTGCCAGCAGCTTACTAGGACTAGCGGACTACGAGCAGTACTTC. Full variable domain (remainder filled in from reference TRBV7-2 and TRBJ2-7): GAGVSQSPSNKVTEKGKDVELRCDPISGHTALYWYRQSLGQGLEFLIYFQGNSAPDKSGLPSDRFSAERTGGSVSTLTIQRTQQEDSAVYLCASSLLGLADYEQYFGPGTRLTVT.

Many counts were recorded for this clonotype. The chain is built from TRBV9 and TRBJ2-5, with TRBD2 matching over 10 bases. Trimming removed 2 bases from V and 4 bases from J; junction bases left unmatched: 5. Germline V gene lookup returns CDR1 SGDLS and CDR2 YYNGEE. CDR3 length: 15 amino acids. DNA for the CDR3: TGTGCCAGCAGCGTCGCTAGCGGGAGAGGAGAGACCCAGTACTTC. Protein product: CASSVASGRGETQYF.

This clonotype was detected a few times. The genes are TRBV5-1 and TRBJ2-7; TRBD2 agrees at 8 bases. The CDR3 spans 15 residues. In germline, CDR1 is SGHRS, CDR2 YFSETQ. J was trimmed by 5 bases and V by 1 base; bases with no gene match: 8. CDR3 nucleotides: TGCGCCAGCAGCTTGAGTGGCGGGGGGAGCCACGAGCAGTACGTC. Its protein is CASSLSGGGSHEQYV.

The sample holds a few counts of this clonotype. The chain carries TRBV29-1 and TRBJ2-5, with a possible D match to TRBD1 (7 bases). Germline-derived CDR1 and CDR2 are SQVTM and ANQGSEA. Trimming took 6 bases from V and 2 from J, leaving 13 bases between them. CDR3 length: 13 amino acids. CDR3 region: CSVAAGQQETQYF. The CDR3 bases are TGCAGCGTGGCTGCGGGACAGCAAGAGACCCAGTACTTC.

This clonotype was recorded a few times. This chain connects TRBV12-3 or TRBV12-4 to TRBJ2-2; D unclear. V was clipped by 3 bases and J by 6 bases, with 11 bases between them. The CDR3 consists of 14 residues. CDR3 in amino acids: CASSLRLVAGELFF. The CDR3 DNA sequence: TGTGCCAGCAGTTTGAGGTTGGTGGCCGGGGAGCTGTTTTTT.

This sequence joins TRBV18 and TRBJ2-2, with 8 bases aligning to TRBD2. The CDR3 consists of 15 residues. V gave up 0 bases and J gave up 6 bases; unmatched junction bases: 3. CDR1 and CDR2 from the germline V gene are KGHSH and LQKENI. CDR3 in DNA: TGTGCCAGCTCACCACCGGGACTAGAACCCGGGGAGCTGTTTTTT. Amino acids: CASSPPGLEPGELFF.

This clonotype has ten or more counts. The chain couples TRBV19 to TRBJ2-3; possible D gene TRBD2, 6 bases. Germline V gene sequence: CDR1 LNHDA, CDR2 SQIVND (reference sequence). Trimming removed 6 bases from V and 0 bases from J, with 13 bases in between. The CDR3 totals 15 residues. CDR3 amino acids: CASRARGASTDTQYF. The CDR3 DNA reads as TGTGCCAGTAGAGCGCGGGGTGCTAGCACAGATACGCAGTATTTT.

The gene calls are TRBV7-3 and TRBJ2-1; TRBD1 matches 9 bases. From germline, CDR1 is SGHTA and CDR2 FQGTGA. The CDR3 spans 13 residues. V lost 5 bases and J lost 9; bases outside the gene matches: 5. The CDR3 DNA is TGTGCCAGCAGCCAGACAGGGGGGGCTGAGCAGTTCTTC. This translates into CASSQTGGAEQFF.

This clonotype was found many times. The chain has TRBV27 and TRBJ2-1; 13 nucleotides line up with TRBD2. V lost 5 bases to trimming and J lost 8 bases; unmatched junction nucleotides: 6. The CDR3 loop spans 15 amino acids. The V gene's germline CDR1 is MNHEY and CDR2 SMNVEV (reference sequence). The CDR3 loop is CASSTRLAGGDEQFF. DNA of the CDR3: TGTGCCAGCAGTACACGACTAGCGGGAGGAGATGAGCAGTTCTTC.